This TCR beta chain appears in the sequencing data of a study of CD8+ T cells in alopecia areata. Study results and caveats: Normal-skin resident alphabeta T cells also appear among scalp sample sequences. The link between baseline CD8+ expansion and response remains uncertain with one nonresponder.

Extraction and reverse transcription of RNA yielded cDNA as the sequencing template. The data were produced by immunoSEQ multiplex PCR, yet TCRdb's version contains in-frame clones alone and is incomplete. The sample contains over 250,000 clones, approximately 60% of which appear only once. Notes on this clone: Its specificity is unknown.

V dropped 1 base and J dropped 5; count of bases not matched to a gene: 4. This CDR3 comprises 15 residues. Germline-derived CDR1 and CDR2 are SGHRS and YFSETQ. The treatment was: oral pan-JAK inhibitor, 5-10 mg twice daily. The material was CD4+ T cells sorted from blood, obtained at week 52, from a patient treated with tofacitinib. The V and J genes are TRBV5-1 and TRBJ2-2, with TRBD1 matching 8 bases. The sequence derives from a human donor with alopecia areata. The CDR3 is CASSLSQGATGELFF. The CDR3 region has the DNA TGCGCCAGCAGCTTGAGTCAGGGGGCAACCGGGGAGCTGTTTTTT.